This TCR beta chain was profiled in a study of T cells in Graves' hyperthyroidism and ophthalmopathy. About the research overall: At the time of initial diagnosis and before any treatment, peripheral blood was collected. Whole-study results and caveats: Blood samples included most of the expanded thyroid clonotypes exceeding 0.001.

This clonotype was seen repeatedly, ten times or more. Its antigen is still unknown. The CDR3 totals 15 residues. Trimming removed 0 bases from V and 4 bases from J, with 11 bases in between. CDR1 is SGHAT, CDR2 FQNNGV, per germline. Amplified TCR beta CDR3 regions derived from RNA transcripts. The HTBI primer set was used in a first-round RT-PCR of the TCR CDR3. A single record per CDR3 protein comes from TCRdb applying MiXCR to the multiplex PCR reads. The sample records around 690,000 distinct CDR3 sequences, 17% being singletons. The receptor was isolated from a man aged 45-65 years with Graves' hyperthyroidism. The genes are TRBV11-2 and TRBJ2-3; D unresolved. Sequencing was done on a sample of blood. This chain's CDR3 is CASSLDLQRSDTQYF. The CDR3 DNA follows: TGTGCCAGCAGCTTAGATCTCCAGCGATCAGATACGCAGTATTTT.